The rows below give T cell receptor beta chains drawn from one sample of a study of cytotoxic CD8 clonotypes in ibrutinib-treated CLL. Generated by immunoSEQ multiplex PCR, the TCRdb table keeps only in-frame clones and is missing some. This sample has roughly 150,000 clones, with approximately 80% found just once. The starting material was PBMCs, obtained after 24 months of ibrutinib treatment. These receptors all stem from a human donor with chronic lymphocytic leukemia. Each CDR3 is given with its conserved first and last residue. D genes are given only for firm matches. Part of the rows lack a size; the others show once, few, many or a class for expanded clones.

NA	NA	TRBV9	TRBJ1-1	CASSARGVNTEAFF	TGTGCCAGCAGCGCGCGAGGGGTAAACACTGAAGCTTTCTTT
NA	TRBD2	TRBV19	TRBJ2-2	CASSLKGGTGTGELFF	TGTGCCAGTAGTTTAAAGGGAGGGACCGGAACCGGGGAGCTGTTTTTT
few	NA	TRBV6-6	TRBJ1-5	CASSYSAVNQPQHF	TGTGCCAGCAGTTACTCTGCAGTCAATCAGCCCCAGCATTTT
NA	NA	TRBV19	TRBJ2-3	CASSIETSRDTQYF	TGTGCCAGTAGTATAGAAACTAGCCGCGATACGCAGTATTTT
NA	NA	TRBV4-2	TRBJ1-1	CASSQGFSEGSRGVEAFF	TGTGCCAGCAGCCAAGGGTTTAGTGAAGGGAGTCGAGGTGTTGAAGCTTTCTTT
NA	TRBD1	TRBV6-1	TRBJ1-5	CASSEWGQGGWDQPQHF	TGTGCCAGCAGTGAATGGGGACAGGGAGGTTGGGATCAGCCCCAGCATTTT
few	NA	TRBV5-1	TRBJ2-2	CASSFQRGKDGLTGELFF	TGCGCCAGCAGCTTCCAGAGGGGAAAAGACGGACTCACCGGGGAGCTGTTTTTT
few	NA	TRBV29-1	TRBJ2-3	CSAAPALADTQYF	TGCAGCGCTGCGCCGGCCCTTGCAGATACGCAGTATTTT
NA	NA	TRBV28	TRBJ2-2	CASSLIRSGNTGELFF	TGTGCCAGCAGTTTAATTCGGTCGGGTAACACCGGGGAGCTGTTTTTT
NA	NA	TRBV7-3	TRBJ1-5	CASSLTEDQPQHF	TGTGCCAGCAGCTTGACAGAGGATCAGCCCCAGCATTTT
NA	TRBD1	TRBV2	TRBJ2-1	CASSEDRGGYNEQFF	TGTGCCAGCAGTGAGGACAGGGGGGGCTACAATGAGCAGTTCTTC
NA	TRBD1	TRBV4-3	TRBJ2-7	CASSQRTGYEQYF	TGCGCCAGCAGCCAACGGACAGGCTACGAGCAGTACTTC
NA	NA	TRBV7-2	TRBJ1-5	CASSPYLWTDQPQHF	TGTGCCAGCAGCCCATACCTCTGGACGGATCAGCCCCAGCATTTT
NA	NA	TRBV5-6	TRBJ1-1	CASSRRGQLNTEAFF	TGTGCCAGCAGCCGCAGAGGACAGTTGAACACTGAAGCTTTCTTT
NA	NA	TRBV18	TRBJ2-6	CASSPTGWSGANVLTF	TGTGCCAGCTCACCAACCGGGTGGTCTGGGGCCAACGTCCTGACTTTC
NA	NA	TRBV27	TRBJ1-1	CASRLTVNTEAFF	TGTGCCAGCAGGCTTACAGTGAACACTGAAGCTTTCTTT
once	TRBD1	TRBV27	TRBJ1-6	CASSLSRLTRDRINSPLHF	TGTGCCAGCAGTTTATCCCGGTTAACGCGGGACAGGATAAATTCACCCCTCCACTTT
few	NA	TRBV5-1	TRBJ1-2	CASSLERNGYTF	TGCGCCAGCAGCTTGGAGCGTAACGGCTACACCTTC